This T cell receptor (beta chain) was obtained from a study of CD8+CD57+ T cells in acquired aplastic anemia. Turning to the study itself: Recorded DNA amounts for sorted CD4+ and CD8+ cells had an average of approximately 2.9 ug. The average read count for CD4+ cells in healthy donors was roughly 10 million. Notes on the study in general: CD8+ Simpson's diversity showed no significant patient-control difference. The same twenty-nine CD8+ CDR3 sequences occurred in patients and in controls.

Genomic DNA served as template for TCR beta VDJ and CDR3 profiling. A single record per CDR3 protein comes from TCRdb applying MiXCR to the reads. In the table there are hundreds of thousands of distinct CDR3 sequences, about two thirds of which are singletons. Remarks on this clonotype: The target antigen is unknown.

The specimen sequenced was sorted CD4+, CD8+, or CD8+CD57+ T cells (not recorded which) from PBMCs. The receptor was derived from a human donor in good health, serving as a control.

The CDR3 DNA follows: TGTGCCAGCAGTAACCGTCCTAATGATACACTGGATTTTTACTTC. Translation: CASSNRPNDTLDFYF. V usage is TRBV7-3 and J usage is TRBJ2-7; D call uncertain. This CDR3 has 15 amino acids. V lost 6 bases, J lost 13 bases, and 28 bases lay in between. Germline assignment: CDR1 SGHTA and CDR2 FQGTGA.